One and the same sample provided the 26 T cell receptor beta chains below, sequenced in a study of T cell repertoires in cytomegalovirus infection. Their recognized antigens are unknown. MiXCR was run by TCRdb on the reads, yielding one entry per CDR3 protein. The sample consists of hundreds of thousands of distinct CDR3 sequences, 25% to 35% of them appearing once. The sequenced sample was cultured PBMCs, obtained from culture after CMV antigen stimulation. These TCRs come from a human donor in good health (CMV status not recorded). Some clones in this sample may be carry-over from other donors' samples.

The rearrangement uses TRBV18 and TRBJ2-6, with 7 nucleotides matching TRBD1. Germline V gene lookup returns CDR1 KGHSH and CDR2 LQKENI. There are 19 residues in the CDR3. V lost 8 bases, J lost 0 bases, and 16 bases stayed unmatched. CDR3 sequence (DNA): TGTGCCAGCGCAAACCGACAGGGTCTTACACTCTCTGGGGCCAACGTCCTGACTTTC. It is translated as CASANRQGLTLSGANVLTF.

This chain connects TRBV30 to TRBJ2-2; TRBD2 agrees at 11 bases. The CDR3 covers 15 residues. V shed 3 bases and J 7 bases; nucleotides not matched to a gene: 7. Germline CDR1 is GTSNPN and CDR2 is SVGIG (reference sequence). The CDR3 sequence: CAWRLAGAGVGELFF. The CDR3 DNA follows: TGTGCCTGGAGACTAGCGGGGGCGGGAGTCGGGGAGCTGTTTTTT.

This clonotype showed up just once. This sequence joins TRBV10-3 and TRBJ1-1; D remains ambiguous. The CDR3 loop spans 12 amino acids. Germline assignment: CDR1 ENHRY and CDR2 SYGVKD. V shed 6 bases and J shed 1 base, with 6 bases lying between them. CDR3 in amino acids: CAIRKQNTEAFF. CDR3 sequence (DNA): TGTGCCATCAGGAAACAGAACACTGAAGCTTTCTTT.

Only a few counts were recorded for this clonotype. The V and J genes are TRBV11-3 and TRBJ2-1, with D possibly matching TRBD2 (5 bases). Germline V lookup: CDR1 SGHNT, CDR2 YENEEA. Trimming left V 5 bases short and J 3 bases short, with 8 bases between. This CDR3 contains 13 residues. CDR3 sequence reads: CASSIGSYNEQFF. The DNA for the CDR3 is TGTGCCAGCAGCATAGGGAGCTACAATGAGCAGTTCTTC.

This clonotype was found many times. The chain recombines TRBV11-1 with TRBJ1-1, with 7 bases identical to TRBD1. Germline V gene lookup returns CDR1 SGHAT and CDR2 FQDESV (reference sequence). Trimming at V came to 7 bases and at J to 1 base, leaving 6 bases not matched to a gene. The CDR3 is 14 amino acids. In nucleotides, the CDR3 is TGTGCCAGCATGCGGACAGGTTGGAACACTGAAGCTTTCTTT. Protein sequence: CASMRTGWNTEAFF. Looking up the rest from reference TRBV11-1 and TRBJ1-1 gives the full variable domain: EAEVAQSPRYKITEKSQAVAFWCDPISGHATLYWYRQILGQGPELLVQFQDESVVDDSQLPKDRFSAERLKGVDSTLKIQPAELGDSAMYLCASMRTGWNTEAFFGQGTRLTVV.

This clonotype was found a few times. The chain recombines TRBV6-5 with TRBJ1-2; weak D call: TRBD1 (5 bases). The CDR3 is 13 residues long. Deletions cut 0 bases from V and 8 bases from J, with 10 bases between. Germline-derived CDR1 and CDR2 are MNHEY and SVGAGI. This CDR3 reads CASSYSRGAGYTF. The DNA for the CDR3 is TGTGCCAGCAGTTACTCGAGAGGGGCGGGCTACACCTTC.

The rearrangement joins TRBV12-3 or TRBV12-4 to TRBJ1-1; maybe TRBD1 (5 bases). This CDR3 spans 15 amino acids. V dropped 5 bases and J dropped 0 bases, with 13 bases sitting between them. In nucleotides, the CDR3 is TGTGCCAGCAGTCCCTGGGTAGGGGTGAACACTGAAGCTTTCTTT. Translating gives CASSPWVGVNTEAFF.

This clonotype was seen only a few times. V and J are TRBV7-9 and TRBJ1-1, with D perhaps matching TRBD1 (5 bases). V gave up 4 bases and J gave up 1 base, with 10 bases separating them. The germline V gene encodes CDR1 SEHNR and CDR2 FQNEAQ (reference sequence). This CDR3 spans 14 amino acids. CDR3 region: CASSSQARNTEAFF. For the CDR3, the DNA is TGTGCCAGCAGCTCACAGGCTCGGAACACTGAAGCTTTCTTT.

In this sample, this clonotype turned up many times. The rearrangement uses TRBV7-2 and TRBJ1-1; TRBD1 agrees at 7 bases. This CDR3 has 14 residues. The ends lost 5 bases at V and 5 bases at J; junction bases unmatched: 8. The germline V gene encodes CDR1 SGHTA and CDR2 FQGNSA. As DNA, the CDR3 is TGTGCCAGCAGCCCAGACAGGGCGAGTACTGAAGCTTTCTTT. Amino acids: CASSPDRASTEAFF.

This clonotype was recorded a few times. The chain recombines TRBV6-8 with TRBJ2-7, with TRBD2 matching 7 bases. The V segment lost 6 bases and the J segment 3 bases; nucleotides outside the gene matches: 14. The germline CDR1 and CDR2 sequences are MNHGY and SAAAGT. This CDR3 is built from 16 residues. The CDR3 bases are TGTGCCAGCAGGGGGGGGGGAGTCACCCAGATCTACGAGCAGTACTTC. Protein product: CASRGGGVTQIYEQYF.

The CDR3 protein is CSARERDTSSGYTF. Written as DNA, the CDR3 is TGCAGTGCTAGAGAGAGGGACACCTCCTCTGGCTACACCTTC. The rearrangement links TRBV20-1 to TRBJ1-2, with D perhaps matching TRBD1 (6 bases). CDR1 and CDR2 from the germline V gene are DFQATT and SNEGSKA (reference sequence). The V gene lost 0 bases and the J gene lost 7 bases, with 15 bases spanning the gap. The length of the CDR3 is 14 residues.

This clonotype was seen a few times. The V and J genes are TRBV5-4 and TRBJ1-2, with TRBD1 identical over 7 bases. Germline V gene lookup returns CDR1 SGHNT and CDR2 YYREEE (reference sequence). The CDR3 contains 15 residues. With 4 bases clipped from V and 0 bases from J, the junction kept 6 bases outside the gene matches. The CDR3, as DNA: TGTGCCAGCAGCGCCCCGGGACAGTCTAACTATGGCTACACCTTC. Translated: CASSAPGQSNYGYTF.

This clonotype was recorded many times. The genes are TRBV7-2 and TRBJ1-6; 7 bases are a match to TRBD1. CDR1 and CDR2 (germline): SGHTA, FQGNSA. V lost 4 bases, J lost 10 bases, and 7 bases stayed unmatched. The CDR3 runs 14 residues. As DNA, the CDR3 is TGTGCCAGCAGCTACACAGGGGCCGGCTCACCCCTCCACTTT. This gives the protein CASSYTGAGSPLHF.

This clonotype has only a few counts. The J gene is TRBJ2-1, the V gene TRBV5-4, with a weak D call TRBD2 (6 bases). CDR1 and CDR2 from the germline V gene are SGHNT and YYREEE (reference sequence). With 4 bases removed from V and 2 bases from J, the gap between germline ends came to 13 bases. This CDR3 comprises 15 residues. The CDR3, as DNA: TGTGCCAGCAGCCCGGGAGTAGGTCCCTACAATGAGCAGTTCTTC. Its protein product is CASSPGVGPYNEQFF.

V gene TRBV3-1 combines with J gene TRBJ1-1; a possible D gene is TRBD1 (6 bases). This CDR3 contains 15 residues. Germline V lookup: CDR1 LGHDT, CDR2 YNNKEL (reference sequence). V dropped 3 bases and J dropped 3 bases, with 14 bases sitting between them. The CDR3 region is CASSQSNRADTEAFF. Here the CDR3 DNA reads TGTGCCAGCAGCCAGTCCAACAGGGCGGACACTGAAGCTTTCTTT.

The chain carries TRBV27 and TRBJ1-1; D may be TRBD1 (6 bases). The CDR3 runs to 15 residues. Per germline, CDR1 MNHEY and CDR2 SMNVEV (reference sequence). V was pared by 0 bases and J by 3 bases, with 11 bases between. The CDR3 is CASSLSRTDHTEAFF. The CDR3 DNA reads TGTGCCAGCAGTTTATCCCGGACAGACCACACTGAAGCTTTCTTT.

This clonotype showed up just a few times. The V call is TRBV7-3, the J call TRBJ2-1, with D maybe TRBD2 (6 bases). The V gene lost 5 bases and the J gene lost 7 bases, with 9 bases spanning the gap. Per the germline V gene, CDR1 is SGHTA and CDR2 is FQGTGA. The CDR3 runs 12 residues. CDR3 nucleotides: TGTGCCAGCAGCGTAGCGGAGAATGAGCAGTTCTTC. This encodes CASSVAENEQFF.

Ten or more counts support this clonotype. This CDR3 is CASSLAGGRDYGYTF. The CDR3 coding sequence is TGTGCCAGCAGCTTAGCCGGAGGCAGAGACTATGGCTACACCTTC. The chain uses TRBV7-2 and TRBJ1-2; D remains unclear. CDR1 is SGHTA and CDR2 is FQGNSA in the germline V gene. The CDR3 is 15 amino acids. With 0 bases removed from V and 3 bases from J, the gap between germline ends came to 11 bases.

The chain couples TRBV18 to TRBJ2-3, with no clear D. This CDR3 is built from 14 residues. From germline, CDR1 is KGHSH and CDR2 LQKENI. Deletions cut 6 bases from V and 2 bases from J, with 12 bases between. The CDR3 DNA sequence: TGTGCCAGCTCTCCCCCCACTAACACAGATACGCAGTATTTT. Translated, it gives CASSPPTNTDTQYF.

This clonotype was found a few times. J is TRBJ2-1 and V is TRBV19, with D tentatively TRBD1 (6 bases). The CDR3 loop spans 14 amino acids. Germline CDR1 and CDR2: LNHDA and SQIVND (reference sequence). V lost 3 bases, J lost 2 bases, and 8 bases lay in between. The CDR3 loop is CASSMQGPYNEQFF. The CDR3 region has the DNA TGTGCCAGTAGTATGCAGGGGCCCTACAATGAGCAGTTCTTC. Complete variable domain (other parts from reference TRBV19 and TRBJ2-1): DGGITQSPKYLFRKEGQNVTLSCEQNLNHDAMYWYRQDPGQGLRLIYYSQIVNDFQKGDIAEGYSVSREKKESFPLTVTSAQKNPTAFYLCASSMQGPYNEQFFGPGTRLTVL.

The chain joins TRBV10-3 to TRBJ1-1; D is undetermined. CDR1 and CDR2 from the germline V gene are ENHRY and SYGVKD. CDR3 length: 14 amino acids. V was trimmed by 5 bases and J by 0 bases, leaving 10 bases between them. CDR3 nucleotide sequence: TGTGCCATCAGTTCAGAGCAGGTGAACACTGAAGCTTTCTTT. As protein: CAISSEQVNTEAFF.

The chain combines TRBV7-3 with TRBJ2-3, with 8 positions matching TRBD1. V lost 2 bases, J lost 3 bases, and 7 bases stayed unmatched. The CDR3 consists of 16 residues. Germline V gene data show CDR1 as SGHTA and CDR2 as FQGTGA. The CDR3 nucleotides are TGTGCCAGCAGCTTAGGGGTCAGGGGGCGAACAGATACGCAGTATTTT. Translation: CASSLGVRGRTDTQYF.

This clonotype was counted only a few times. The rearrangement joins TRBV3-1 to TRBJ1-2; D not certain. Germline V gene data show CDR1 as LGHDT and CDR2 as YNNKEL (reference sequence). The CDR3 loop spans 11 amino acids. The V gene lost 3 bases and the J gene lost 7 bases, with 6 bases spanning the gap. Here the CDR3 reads CASSHNSGYTF. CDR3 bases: TGTGCCAGCAGCCATAATAGTGGCTACACCTTC.

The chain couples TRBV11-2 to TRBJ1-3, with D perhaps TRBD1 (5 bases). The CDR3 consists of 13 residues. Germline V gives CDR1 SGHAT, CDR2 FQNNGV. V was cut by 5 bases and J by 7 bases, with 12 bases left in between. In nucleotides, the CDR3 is TGTGCCAGCAGCCGCTACCGGGGGAACACCATATATTTT. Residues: CASSRYRGNTIYF.

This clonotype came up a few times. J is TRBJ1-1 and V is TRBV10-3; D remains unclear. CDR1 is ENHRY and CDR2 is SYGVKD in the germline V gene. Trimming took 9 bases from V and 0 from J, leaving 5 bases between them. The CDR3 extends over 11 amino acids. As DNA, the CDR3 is TGTGCCATTTCGATGAACACTGAAGCTTTCTTT. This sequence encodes CAISMNTEAFF.

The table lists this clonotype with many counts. CDR3 loop: CASSLATGQGGLGEQYF. The DNA for the CDR3 is TGTGCCAGCAGCTTAGCTACGGGACAGGGCGGCCTAGGCGAGCAGTACTTC. The V and J genes are TRBV7-8 and TRBJ2-7, with TRBD1 matching 9 bases. This CDR3 has 17 residues. Germline lookup yields CDR1 SGHVS and CDR2 FQNEAQ. V lost 0 bases to trimming and J lost 6 bases; unmatched junction nucleotides: 12.